The T cell receptor (beta chain) described here comes from a study of regulatory T cells in long-lasting Graves disease. Study conclusions and caveats: Analysis covered peripheral blood alone, not thyroid tissue. Favoring TRBV28, TRBJ1-2 and TRBJ2-5 was a feature seen in persistent disease.

Combining iRepertoire HTBI primers with Arm-PCR of CDR3 regions, the authors built TCR beta libraries. TCRdb reanalysed the multiplex PCR reads using MiXCR and keeps one entry per CDR3 protein. The table lists 420,000 or so distinct CDR3 sequences, about 16% of them singletons. The CDR3 covers 18 residues. Germline trimming cut 3 bases from V and 1 base from J; bases unmatched to any gene: 11. Time point specified: newly diagnosed GD, antithyroid drugs for less than 3 months. The TCR library was prepared using RNA isolated from PBMCs. This clonotype was counted between two and nine times. Antigen specificity is unknown. These data also formed part of another study, on T cells in Graves' hyperthyroidism and ophthalmopathy. From that paper: No progression to ophthalmopathy during 18 months of follow-up defined stable disease. Each diagnosis was grounded in clinical symptoms, serum thyroxine and TRAb, thyroid ultrasound, and orbital computed tomography.

Material: peripheral blood mononuclear cells (PBMCs), obtained at new diagnosis, from a patient treated with antithyroid drugs. J is TRBJ2-2 and V is TRBV12-3 or TRBV12-4; 7 bases align to TRBD1. This clonotype was obtained from a woman younger than 30 with Graves disease. The CDR3 is CASSFRQGQSKNTGELFF. The CDR3 bases are TGTGCCAGCAGTTTTCGGCAGGGACAGTCTAAGAACACCGGGGAGCTGTTTTTT.